A selection of T cell receptor beta chains follows, all from one sample in a study of response to subunit inactivated influenza vaccine. TCRdb independently ran MiXCR on the RT-PCR reads; one entry per CDR3 protein. The data contain approximately 520,000 distinct CDR3 sequences, approximately 17% of them seen just once; the ten biggest clones take up less than 4%. Specimen: CD4+ T cells sorted from PBMCs, collected less than 30 months after vaccination. Source of these receptors: a man aged 50 to 69 who received an inactivated influenza vaccine. CDR3s include the opening cysteine and the closing phenylalanine or tryptophan. The D gene is left open where the match is weak. Some rows mark clone size as missing; the rest say once, few, many or name a class of expanded clone.

j_call	v_call	clone_size	d_call	cdr3_nt	cdr3_aa
TRBJ1-1	TRBV6-2/TRBV6-3	few	NA	TGTGCCAGCAGTTATGGACAGCTATTGAACACTGAAGCTTTCTTT	CASSYGQLLNTEAFF
TRBJ2-1	TRBV7-7	few	TRBD2	TGTGCCAGCAGCTTCGGGAGGAGCTCCTACAATGAGCAGTTCTTC	CASSFGRSSYNEQFF
TRBJ2-7	TRBV7-2	few	NA	TGTGCCAGCAGCTTCTCGGGCCCGCGGGAGCAGTACTTC	CASSFSGPREQYF
TRBJ1-5	TRBV20-1	NA	NA	TGCAGTGCTAGGCCCGCCGGGGGCCAGCCCCAGCATTTT	CSARPAGGQPQHF
TRBJ1-3	TRBV2	few	NA	TGTGCCAGCAGTGCTGCTTTGGCCTCTGGAAACACCATATATTTT	CASSAALASGNTIYF
TRBJ1-1	TRBV7-2	NA	TRBD1	TGTGCCAGCCGACAGGGGTTGAACACTGAAGCTTTCTTT	CASRQGLNTEAFF
TRBJ2-3	TRBV7-2	NA	TRBD2	TGTGCCAGCAGCTTAGCGCTACTAGCGGGAGTGTCAGATACGCAGTATTTT	CASSLALLAGVSDTQYF
TRBJ2-7	TRBV5-1	few	NA	TGCGCCAGCGGAGACAGGTTTACGGGGGAGCAGTACTTC	CASGDRFTGEQYF
TRBJ1-2	TRBV12-3/TRBV12-4	many	NA	TGTGCCAGCAGTCTCAATGGGGGGGCGCAAGGCTATGGCTACACCTTC	CASSLNGGAQGYGYTF
TRBJ2-1	TRBV20-1	NA	NA	TGCCACCAAACCCGGCCCGAGGACGAGAGCTCCTACAATGAGCAGTTCTTC	CHQTRPEDESSYNEQFF
TRBJ2-5	TRBV10-1	few	TRBD2	TGCGCCAGCAGTGAGGGTAGGACGGGGGGTCTCCAAGAGACCCAGTACTTC	CASSEGRTGGLQETQYF
TRBJ1-5	TRBV12-3/TRBV12-4	NA	NA	TGTGCCAGCAGTACGGGGCCCGATCAGCCCCAGCATTTT	CASSTGPDQPQHF
TRBJ1-3	TRBV5-5	few	TRBD1	TGTGCCAGCAGTTTCACAGGGGGTTCTGGAAACACCATATATTTT	CASSFTGGSGNTIYF
TRBJ2-1	TRBV20-1	few	TRBD1	TGCAGTGCTAGAGGCGTTGCAGGGGGTTCCTACAATGAGCAGTTCTTC	CSARGVAGGSYNEQFF
TRBJ2-5	TRBV11-2	NA	TRBD2	TGTGCCAGCAGCTTTGGATCGGGGGGGAGGGAGACCCAGTACTTC	CASSFGSGGRETQYF
TRBJ2-5	TRBV12-3/TRBV12-4	many	NA	TGTGCCAGCACCATAGGGGTTCAAGAGACCCAGTACTTC	CASTIGVQETQYF
TRBJ2-7	TRBV4-1	NA	NA	TGCGCCAGCAGCCAAGGTCCCGTGCGTTACGAGCAGTACTTC	CASSQGPVRYEQYF
TRBJ2-3	TRBV24-1	NA	TRBD2	TGTGCCACCAGTGATTCAGGAGCGGGAGGTGGATACACAGATACGCAGTATTTT	CATSDSGAGGGYTDTQYF
TRBJ2-7	TRBV7-2	few	TRBD2	TGTGCCAGCAGCTTAAGTACTAGCGGGGGCGAGCAGTACTTC	CASSLSTSGGEQYF
TRBJ2-2	TRBV4-3	few	NA	TGCGCCAGCAGCCAGAAAATCCAGGGCGGGGAGCTGTTTTTT	CASSQKIQGGELFF
TRBJ2-6	TRBV11-1	NA	NA	TGTGCCAGCAGCTTCGTAGGCCTCTCTGGGGCCAACGTCCTGACTTTC	CASSFVGLSGANVLTF
TRBJ2-7	TRBV4-2	NA	TRBD1	TGTGCCAGCAGCCAAGTGTCGGCAGGGGGTTCCTACGAGCAGTACTTC	CASSQVSAGGSYEQYF
TRBJ1-5	TRBV2	few	NA	TGTGCCAGCAGTGCCGACAGAGACCGAGGGCGGCCCCAGCATTTT	CASSADRDRGRPQHF
TRBJ2-1	TRBV5-8	NA	NA	TGTGCCAGCACCGGCCGGAACAGGGCGAATGAGCAGTTCTTC	CASTGRNRANEQFF
TRBJ2-4	TRBV18	NA	TRBD1	TGTGCCAGCTCACCACGGGACAGAAGAAACATTCAGTACTTC	CASSPRDRRNIQYF
TRBJ1-2	TRBV24-1	NA	NA	TGTGCCACCAGTAAAACGGAGGGGAACTATGGCTACACCTTC	CATSKTEGNYGYTF
TRBJ2-5	TRBV5-1	many	NA	TGCGCCAGCAGCCTCTCGCAGGCTCAAGAGACCCAGTACTTC	CASSLSQAQETQYF
TRBJ2-5	TRBV6-1	NA	NA	TGTGCCAGCAAATCTCCTCTGGGACCCCAAGAGACCCAGTACTTC	CASKSPLGPQETQYF
TRBJ2-3	TRBV20-1	NA	NA	TGCAGTGCCTCTTTTTCAGGAACAGATACGCAGTATTTT	CSASFSGTDTQYF
TRBJ2-3	TRBV5-4	NA	TRBD1	TGTGCCAGCAGCTTGTTGACAGGGGGCCCAGATACGCAGTATTTT	CASSLLTGGPDTQYF
TRBJ2-2	TRBV19	NA	NA	TGTGCCAGTAGTCCGACCTGGGACACCGGGGAGCTGTTTTTT	CASSPTWDTGELFF
TRBJ2-7	TRBV20-1	once	TRBD2	TGCAGTGCTAGCGTTAGTAGCGGGGGGGCCTACGAGCAGTACTTC	CSASVSSGGAYEQYF
TRBJ2-1	TRBV6-1	many	TRBD2	TGTGCCAGCAGCCGGACTAGCGGAGAATACAATGAGCAGTTCTTC	CASSRTSGEYNEQFF
TRBJ2-5	TRBV6-2/TRBV6-3	few	TRBD1	TGTGCCAGCAGTTACGGAGGGACAGGACTCCAAGAGACCCAGTACTTC	CASSYGGTGLQETQYF
TRBJ2-5	TRBV7-2	NA	NA	TGTGCCAGCAGCTCAAAGGGACACCCACAAGAGACCCAGTACTTC	CASSSKGHPQETQYF
TRBJ2-7	TRBV2	NA	NA	TGTGCCAGCAGTGAGAAAGGGCAGGTCCCCGAGCAGTACTTC	CASSEKGQVPEQYF
TRBJ1-2	TRBV7-2	NA	NA	TGTGCCAGCAGCAAGCAGGAATCTAACTATGGCTACACCTTC	CASSKQESNYGYTF
TRBJ2-1	TRBV11-3	few	TRBD1	TGTGCCAGCAGCCCTCCGGGACAGGGGCGAAATGAGCAGTTCTTC	CASSPPGQGRNEQFF
TRBJ2-3	TRBV20-1	many	NA	TGCAGTGCTCCCCCCTACGGGCAGCGCACAGATACGCAGTATTTT	CSAPPYGQRTDTQYF
TRBJ2-3	TRBV28	NA	NA	TGTGCCAGCAGTGGGAGAGGGGTGGGTACAGATACGCAGTATTTT	CASSGRGVGTDTQYF
TRBJ2-2	TRBV7-2	NA	TRBD1	TGTGCCAGCAGCACCCGGACAGGGGAAGGCACCGGGGAGCTGTTTTTT	CASSTRTGEGTGELFF
TRBJ2-3	TRBV18	many	NA	TGTGCCAGCTCACGTACAGGGTCAGGTGGCACAGATACGCAGTATTTT	CASSRTGSGGTDTQYF
TRBJ2-3	TRBV4-2	NA	NA	TGTGCCAGCAGCCAATCAGGGGGGGCCGGATATACGCAGTATTTT	CASSQSGGAGYTQYF
TRBJ2-1	TRBV7-9	NA	TRBD2	TGTGCCAGCAGCCCCGGACTAGCGGGAATGTACAATGAGCAGTTCTTC	CASSPGLAGMYNEQFF
TRBJ2-7	TRBV5-4	once	TRBD2	TGTGCCAGCAGCCGAGGGACTAGCCGTACCTACGAGCAGTACTTC	CASSRGTSRTYEQYF
TRBJ1-5	TRBV20-1	many	NA	TGCAGTGCTAGCCGGGTCAATCAGCCCCAGCATTTT	CSASRVNQPQHF
TRBJ2-3	TRBV4-1	many	NA	TGCGCCAGCAGCGCAGGGATTTCCACAGATACGCAGTATTTT	CASSAGISTDTQYF
TRBJ2-1	TRBV27	NA	TRBD2	TGTGCCAGCAGTTTAGGACTAGCGGGAGGGGCTGAGCAGTTCTTC	CASSLGLAGGAEQFF
TRBJ2-1	TRBV20-1	few	NA	TGCAGTGCTAATCCTGTGACCACTCGGTACAATGAGCAGTTCTTC	CSANPVTTRYNEQFF